The text below deals with one T cell receptor (beta chain). Its specificity is not known. This sample stems from a study of response to subunit inactivated influenza vaccine. V shed 6 bases and J shed 2 bases, with 17 bases lying between them. CDR1 and CDR2 from the germline V gene are DFQATT and SNEGSKA (reference sequence). CDR3 length: 14 amino acids. TCRdb used MiXCR to reprocess the RT-PCR reads, holding one entry per CDR3 protein. The table shows 800,000 or so distinct CDR3 sequences, with 21% occurring only once. Regarding the study as a whole: Few additional T cells are recruited per seasonal influenza vaccination, authors suggested.

This specimen was PBMCs from blood, taken roughly 5 days after vaccination. V is TRBV20-1 and J is TRBJ2-7, with D possibly TRBD1 on 6 matching bases. This TCR came from a man aged 45 to 65 who received an inactivated influenza vaccine. CDR3 DNA: TGCAGTGCCAGAAAACCTAGGACAGCCTACGAGCAGTACTTC. It encodes CSARKPRTAYEQYF.